The entry below gives a single T cell receptor (beta chain) sequence along with its context. Its specificity is not known. Germline and junction disagree at one end, which may indicate a read error. Profiled with immunoSEQ multiplex PCR; TCRdb holds only in-frame clones, not every one. Among more than 30,000 clones, around 63% were seen once, and the ten largest hold 28%. The data were obtained in a study of cytotoxic CD8 clonotypes in ibrutinib-treated CLL. Germline CDR1 is SNHLY and CDR2 is FYNNEI. The CDR3 sequence is 12 residues long. Study-wide points: Public clonotypes were seen rarely and were contracted or stable on treatment.

The chain links TRBV2 to TRBJ1-3; D is perhaps TRBD1 (5 bases). The receptor was derived from a human donor with chronic lymphocytic leukemia. Sequenced material: PBMCs, taken before ibrutinib treatment. The CDR3 reads CASNRDFGGFNF. The DNA for the CDR3 is TGTGCCAGCAATAGGGACTTTGGTGGATTCAATTTT.